The 29 T cell receptor beta chains reported below all come from one sample, sequenced in a study of cytomegalovirus exposure and HLA in healthy donors. The data were produced by immunoSEQ multiplex PCR, yet TCRdb's version contains in-frame clones alone and is incomplete. The table includes about 150,000 clones, 80% to 95% detected once. The specimen sequenced was PBMCs. All receptors come from a man between 18 and 35 years old in good health and CMV-seronegative.

V and J are TRBV7-9 and TRBJ1-2; D gene uncertain. The germline V and J ends were trimmed by 4 bases and 8 bases, with 11 bases remaining between them. Germline assignment: CDR1 SEHNR and CDR2 FQNEAQ (reference sequence). The CDR3 has 12 residues. CDR3: CASSSRVGGYTF. The CDR3 DNA is TGTGCCAGCAGCTCCCGGGTTGGCGGCTACACCTTC.

The rearrangement joins TRBV14 to TRBJ2-7; a possible D gene is TRBD2 (5 bases). This CDR3 has 13 residues. The germline V and J ends were trimmed by 3 bases and 7 bases, with 13 bases remaining between them. Germline V gene sequence: CDR1 SGHDN, CDR2 FVKESK. DNA of the CDR3: TGTGCCAGCAGCCAGATGAGGGTTCGGGAGCAGTACGTC. Translated: CASSQMRVREQYV.

The chain is built from TRBV19 and TRBJ1-5; TRBD1 might be the D (5 bases). Germline lookup yields CDR1 LNHDA and CDR2 SQIVND (reference sequence). The CDR3 has 14 residues. The V end was cut by 5 bases, the J end by 2 bases, with 10 bases between. This chain's CDR3 is CASSPARGNQPQHF. CDR3 sequence (DNA): TGTGCCAGTAGTCCTGCCAGGGGCAATCAGCCCCAGCATTTT.

The gene calls are TRBV23-1 and TRBJ1-5, with TRBD1 identical over 10 bases. TRBV23-1 is an open reading frame, and its role is uncertain. V shed 0 bases, J shed 4 bases, and the junction held 9 bases outside the gene matches. The CDR3 spans 18 residues. CDR3 bases: TGCGCCAGCAGTCAATCGAACGGGACAGGGGAGGGGAATCAGCCCCAGCATTTT. Protein: CASSQSNGTGEGNQPQHF.

The chain combines TRBV28 with TRBJ1-2; the match to TRBD1 covers 9 bases. This CDR3 has 13 residues. The V gene end was trimmed by 6 bases and the J gene end by 6 bases; junction bases not matched to a gene: 5. Germline V gene data show CDR1 as MDHEN and CDR2 as SYDVKM. The CDR3 coding sequence is TGTGCCAGCAGGACAACAGGGGGCGATGGCTACACCTTC. Its translation: CASRTTGGDGYTF.

The chain joins TRBV9 to TRBJ1-2; TRBD1 aligns across 7 bases. The germline V gene has CDR1 SGDLS and CDR2 YYNGEE. V lost 4 bases, J lost 7 bases, and 16 bases stayed unmatched. CDR3 length: 16 residues. The CDR3 DNA reads as TGTGCCAGCAGCCCATCAGGGGGACAGAACGGCGGTGGCTACACCTTC. Translation gives CASSPSGGQNGGGYTF.

This clone was counted a few times. The chain combines TRBV7-8 with TRBJ2-6; weak D call: TRBD2 (6 bases). V was trimmed by 2 bases and J by 0 bases, leaving 20 bases between them. CDR3 length: 20 amino acids. Germline CDR1 is SGHVS and CDR2 is FQNEAQ. CDR3 sequence reads: CASSLRPPRDFRSGANVLTF. Written as DNA, the CDR3 is TGTGCCAGCAGCTTAAGGCCCCCCAGGGACTTCCGCTCTGGGGCCAACGTCCTGACTTTC.

The chain has TRBV27 and TRBJ2-3; no reliable D call. The germline V and J ends were trimmed by 4 bases and 1 base, with 18 bases remaining between them. The CDR3 has 17 residues. Germline values: CDR1 MNHEY, CDR2 SMNVEV (reference sequence). This CDR3 is CASSYRKVAVGTDTQYF. The DNA of the CDR3 is TGTGCCAGCAGTTATAGAAAGGTAGCAGTCGGCACAGATACGCAGTATTTT.

The V gene is TRBV7-4, the J gene TRBJ1-5, with 9 bases aligning to TRBD1. CDR3 length: 16 residues. V lost 5 bases, J lost 3 bases, and 8 bases stayed unmatched. Germline loops: CDR1 SGHVT, CDR2 SQSDAQ. CDR3 sequence: CASSPWTGVDNQPQHF. The CDR3 DNA is TGTGCCAGCAGCCCCTGGACAGGGGTAGACAATCAGCCCCAGCATTTT.

The rearrangement joins TRBV14 to TRBJ1-2, with 8 bases that match TRBD1. Losses at the gene ends were 0 bases for V and 8 bases for J; bases not matched to a gene: 11. In germline, CDR1 is SGHDN, CDR2 FVKESK. The CDR3 is made up of 16 amino acids. CDR3 residues: CASSQDWVRGRRGYTF. The CDR3 nucleotides are TGTGCCAGCAGCCAAGATTGGGTCAGGGGGCGCCGAGGCTACACCTTC.

The chain is built from TRBV5-6 and TRBJ1-6; D call uncertain. This CDR3 region has 14 residues. Trimming removed 0 bases from V and 8 bases from J, with 9 bases in between. The germline CDR1 and CDR2 sequences are SGHDT and YYEEEE. This chain's CDR3 is CASSLGAGYSPLHF. CDR3 coding DNA: TGTGCCAGCAGCTTGGGGGCGGGGTATTCACCCCTCCACTTT.

The chain is built from TRBV10-3 and TRBJ1-4; 9 positions match TRBD1. V shed 10 bases and J 3 bases; nucleotides not matched to a gene: 12. Germline CDR1 reads ENHRY; CDR2 reads SYGVKD. The CDR3 runs to 16 residues. CDR3 DNA sequence: TGTGCCACCAACAGGGGGCGAGAGGGTGCTAATGAAAAACTGTTTTTT. It is translated as CATNRGREGANEKLFF.

The chain carries TRBV25-1 and TRBJ1-1; no clear D gene. This CDR3 spans 12 amino acids. Germline CDR1 MGHDK, CDR2 SYGVNS. V lost 2 bases, J lost 2 bases, and 3 bases lay in between. Here the CDR3 reads CASSEQNTEAFF. The CDR3 DNA reads as TGTGCCAGCAGTGAACAAAACACTGAAGCTTTCTTT.

The chain employs TRBV6-1 and TRBJ1-1; possible D gene TRBD1, 5 bases. This CDR3 is built from 12 residues. V lost 9 bases and J lost 6, with 14 bases in between. Germline lookup yields CDR1 MNHNS and CDR2 SASEGT. DNA of the CDR3: TGTGCCAGTACTACGGGGGTTGCTGAAGCTTTCTTT. It translates to CASTTGVAEAFF.

In DNA form, the CDR3 reads TGTGCCAGCACCACCGGACAGATTAACTATGGCTACACCTTC. This sequence encodes CASTTGQINYGYTF. The rearrangement links TRBV2 to TRBJ1-2; D perhaps matches TRBD1 (6 bases). V shed 7 bases and J shed 1 base, with 13 bases lying between them. Germline V gene lookup returns CDR1 SNHLY and CDR2 FYNNEI. The CDR3 has 14 residues.

This chain joins TRBV5-4 and TRBJ1-2; 7 bases line up with TRBD1. Looked up from germline, CDR1 is SGHNT and CDR2 is YYREEE (reference sequence). The CDR3 length is 15 residues. V lost 5 bases, J lost 8 bases, and 15 bases stayed unmatched. For the CDR3, the DNA is TGTGCCAGCAGTCCCCCACCGGGACAGCCTTACGGCTACACCTTC. Protein: CASSPPPGQPYGYTF.

This clone has a single count. The chain is built from TRBV27 and TRBJ2-1; TRBD1 agrees at 7 bases. Germline V gene sequence: CDR1 MNHEY, CDR2 SMNVEV (reference sequence). V was clipped by 8 bases and J by 5 bases; unmatched bases: 9. The CDR3 is 14 amino acids. CDR3 amino acids: CASHSWDRNNEQFF. CDR3 nucleotides: TGTGCCAGCCACAGCTGGGACAGAAACAATGAGCAGTTCTTC.

The V call is TRBV4-1, the J call TRBJ2-1, with D perhaps TRBD2 (6 bases). CDR3 size: 15 residues. CDR1 is MGHRA, CDR2 YSYEKL, per germline. The V gene lost 3 bases and the J gene lost 5 bases, with 14 bases spanning the gap. The CDR3 loop is CASSQGRTINNEQFF. CDR3 DNA sequence: TGCGCCAGCAGCCAGGGACGGACTATTAACAATGAGCAGTTCTTC.

The rearrangement uses TRBV6-6 and TRBJ1-2; D might be TRBD1 (5 bases). The germline V and J ends were trimmed by 4 bases and 3 bases, with 12 bases remaining between them. The V gene's germline CDR1 is MNHNY and CDR2 SVGAGI (reference sequence). This CDR3 is built from 14 residues. CDR3 sequence (DNA): TGTGCCAGCAGTTCACAGGCTGTGGACTATGGCTACACCTTC. Its translation: CASSSQAVDYGYTF.

This clone was recorded a few times. The rearrangement links TRBV6-1 to TRBJ2-1, with a possible D match to TRBD2 (5 bases). Trimming took 6 bases from V and 0 from J, leaving 12 bases between them. This CDR3 has 15 amino acids. Germline assignment: CDR1 MNHNS and CDR2 SASEGT. CDR3 DNA: TGTGCCAGCAGCGAGCGGCCGTACTCCTACAATGAGCAGTTCTTC. Encoded protein: CASSERPYSYNEQFF.

This sequence joins TRBV10-1 and TRBJ2-1; TRBD2 matches at 9 bases. Losses at the gene ends were 2 bases for V and 15 bases for J; bases not matched to a gene: 8. Looked up from germline, CDR1 is WNHNN and CDR2 is SYGVQD (reference sequence). The CDR3 is 13 amino acids. CDR3 loop: CASSEGLAGSLFF. The CDR3 bases are TGCGCCAGCAGTGAGGGGCTAGCGGGATCTCTGTTCTTC.

This sequence joins TRBV19 and TRBJ1-5; tentatively, D is TRBD1 (6 bases). The CDR3 extends over 15 amino acids. Between the trimmed V and J ends, which lost 8 bases and 0 bases, there was a span of 14 bases. Germline CDR1 LNHDA, CDR2 SQIVND (reference sequence). CDR3: CASRQESYSNQPQHF. CDR3 nucleotide sequence: TGTGCCAGTCGACAGGAAAGCTATAGCAATCAGCCCCAGCATTTT.

The chain combines TRBV7-9 with TRBJ2-3, with a tentative D call TRBD2 (6 bases). This CDR3 comprises 15 residues. V was clipped by 2 bases and J by 0 bases, with 9 bases between them. Germline lookup yields CDR1 SEHNR and CDR2 FQNEAQ (reference sequence). The DNA of the CDR3 is TGTGCCAGCAGCTTATCCAGCGGGAGCACAGATACGCAGTATTTT. It specifies CASSLSSGSTDTQYF.

The CDR3 region is CASNLLAGGFPDTQYF. The CDR3 DNA reads as TGTGCCAGCAACTTATTAGCGGGAGGGTTCCCAGATACGCAGTATTTT. The genes are TRBV28 and TRBJ2-3, with TRBD2 identical over 11 bases. The V gene's germline CDR1 is MDHEN and CDR2 SYDVKM. The CDR3 has 16 residues. J lost 4 bases, V lost 7 bases, and 10 bases had no gene match.

The chain recombines TRBV21-1 with TRBJ2-2; TRBD2 is the table's D call, not checked against the DNA. TRBV21-1 is a listed pseudogene. CDR3 length equals 19 residues. Written as DNA, the CDR3 is TGTGCCAGCAGCAAAGAATGCGTCGGAGTAGGCCCGAACACCGGGGAGCTGTTTTTT. The encoded protein is CASSKECVGVGPNTGELFF.

The J gene is TRBJ2-5, the V gene TRBV13; 8 nucleotides match TRBD1. Losses at the gene ends were 2 bases for V and 5 bases for J; bases not matched to a gene: 22. The V gene's germline CDR1 is PRHDT and CDR2 FYEKMQ (reference sequence). The CDR3 consists of 20 residues. CDR3 in DNA: TGTGCCAGCAGCTTATCCGGAGGGGGTTCAGGAGCCAGGGGGCACGAGACCCAGTACTTC. Protein product: CASSLSGGGSGARGHETQYF.

The count of this clone is one. The J gene is TRBJ2-7, the V gene TRBV5-4; TRBD1 matches 9 bases. J gave up 6 bases and V 4 bases, and 8 bases lay outside the gene matches. Germline CDR1 SGHNT, CDR2 YYREEE (reference sequence). The CDR3 totals 14 residues. The CDR3 is CASSPSGTGIEQYF. As DNA, the CDR3 is TGTGCCAGCAGCCCATCCGGGACAGGGATCGAGCAGTACTTC.

The rearrangement uses TRBV5-6 and TRBJ2-7, with D tentatively TRBD1 (6 bases). CDR1 SGHDT and CDR2 YYEEEE come from the germline V gene. The V end was cut by 0 bases, the J end by 4 bases, with 14 bases between. This CDR3 is built from 15 residues. This chain's CDR3 is CASSLGQGNTYEQYF. The CDR3 DNA sequence: TGTGCCAGCAGCTTGGGTCAGGGGAATACGTACGAGCAGTACTTC.

V gene TRBV7-2 combines with J gene TRBJ2-3; D is perhaps TRBD2 (5 bases). The V end was cut by 5 bases, the J end by 5 bases, with 11 bases between. The CDR3 is 13 residues long. The germline gives CDR1 SGHTA, CDR2 FQGNSA. CDR3 in DNA: TGTGCCAGCAGCCCCGAACTAGTAGATACGCAGTATTTT. Its translation is CASSPELVDTQYF.